The 18 T cell receptor beta chains below were found in one sample sequenced in a study of blood T cell repertoires in COVID-19. Here immunoSEQ multiplex PCR was the method, and the copy in TCRdb shows in-frame clones only, minus some. The sample records around 350,000 clones, approximately 86% being singletons. The specimen sequenced was peripheral blood. The source is a human donor in a cohort sampled during active COVID-19.

The chain couples TRBV5-6 to TRBJ2-2, with D unclear. CDR3 length: 14 residues. V was trimmed by 2 bases and J by 6 bases, leaving 11 bases between them. CDR1 is SGHDT, CDR2 YYEEEE, per germline. This chain's CDR3 is CASSLMTAAGELFF. CDR3 DNA sequence: TGTGCCAGCAGCTTAATGACGGCGGCCGGGGAGCTGTTTTTT.

V gene TRBV13 combines with J gene TRBJ2-5, with 8 positions matching TRBD2. CDR3 size: 16 residues. The junction had 8 bases not matched to a gene; V was cut back by 3 bases and J by 2 bases. CDR1 PRHDT and CDR2 FYEKMQ come from the germline V gene (reference sequence). CDR3 DNA sequence: TGTGCCAGCAGCTTGGGTAGCGGGACCCCTCAAGAGACCCAGTACTTC. It codes for CASSLGSGTPQETQYF.

The rearrangement links TRBV2 to TRBJ2-5; 7 bases are a match to TRBD1. Germline CDR1 SNHLY, CDR2 FYNNEI. The CDR3 extends over 17 amino acids. The junction had 14 bases not matched to a gene; V was cut back by 7 bases and J by 0 bases. The CDR3 sequence is CASISLGTEHNQETQYF. The CDR3, as DNA: TGTGCCAGCATATCATTAGGGACAGAGCACAACCAAGAGACCCAGTACTTC.

The chain uses TRBV27 and TRBJ2-3; 9 bases are shared with TRBD1. Germline V gives CDR1 MNHEY, CDR2 SMNVEV (reference sequence). The CDR3 runs 18 residues. The junction had 14 bases not matched to a gene; V was cut back by 5 bases and J by 2 bases. The CDR3 DNA follows: TGTGCCAGCAGTCTCGTTGTCGGACAGGGGATTTCCACAGATACGCAGTATTTT. The encoded protein is CASSLVVGQGISTDTQYF.

V and J are TRBV5-6 and TRBJ1-1; the match to TRBD1 covers 10 bases. The CDR3 sequence is 17 residues long. Germline V gene sequence: CDR1 SGHDT, CDR2 YYEEEE. V shed 0 bases, J shed 0 bases, and the junction held 5 bases outside the gene matches. CDR3 loop: CASSLVGQGMMNTEAFF. The CDR3 DNA is TGTGCCAGCAGCTTGGTGGGACAGGGGATGATGAACACTGAAGCTTTCTTT.

The chain has TRBV30 and TRBJ1-5; D might be TRBD1 (6 bases). V lost 4 bases to trimming and J lost 2 bases, with 15 bases between them. The length of the CDR3 is 15 residues. Germline lookup yields CDR1 GTSNPN and CDR2 SVGIG (reference sequence). The CDR3 here is CAWTTPGGRNQPQHF. In DNA form, the CDR3 reads TGTGCCTGGACCACCCCGGGGGGGCGCAATCAGCCCCAGCATTTT.

The V gene is TRBV6-2 or TRBV6-3, the J gene TRBJ1-6; 11 bases are shared with TRBD1. The CDR3 loop spans 16 amino acids. CDR1 and CDR2 (germline): MNHEY, SVGEGT. Losses at the gene ends were 6 bases for V and 8 bases for J; bases not matched to a gene: 9. CDR3 residues: CASSLTGTGGYSPLHF. The CDR3 bases are TGTGCCAGCAGCCTAACCGGGACAGGGGGATATTCACCCCTCCACTTT.

The chain uses TRBV28 and TRBJ2-2; 9 nucleotides agree with TRBD2. Germline V gene data show CDR1 as MDHEN and CDR2 as SYDVKM. Losses at the gene ends were 6 bases for V and 3 bases for J; bases not matched to a gene: 5. The CDR3 totals 15 residues. The CDR3 DNA reads as TGTGCCAGCAGGGTAGCGGGAGTGGACACCGGGGAGCTGTTTTTT. Protein sequence: CASRVAGVDTGELFF.

The chain links TRBV28 to TRBJ1-3, with D unclear. The germline V and J ends were trimmed by 4 bases and 3 bases, with 13 bases remaining between them. The CDR3 length is 15 residues. Germline CDR1 MDHEN, CDR2 SYDVKM. CDR3 amino acids: CASSYSAGGGNTIYF. In DNA form, the CDR3 reads TGTGCCAGCAGTTATTCGGCTGGCGGTGGAAACACCATATATTTT.

V usage is TRBV5-6 and J usage is TRBJ2-7, with TRBD2 as a possible D gene (6 bases). CDR3 length: 16 residues. Germline-derived CDR1 and CDR2 are SGHDT and YYEEEE. The V and J ends lost 0 bases and 1 base respectively, with 14 bases between them. CDR3 amino acids: CASSLGLGTPSYEQYF. CDR3 DNA: TGTGCCAGCAGCTTGGGCTTGGGGACTCCATCCTACGAGCAGTACTTC.

This clone showed up just a few times. This chain uses TRBV2 with TRBJ1-6, with D uncertain. The CDR3 totals 14 residues. The germline V gene encodes CDR1 SNHLY and CDR2 FYNNEI. The germline V and J ends were trimmed by 5 bases and 0 bases, with 5 bases remaining between them. The CDR3 DNA follows: TGTGCCAGCAGTCTCAGCTCCTATAATTCACCCCTCCACTTT. As protein: CASSLSSYNSPLHF. Filled out from reference TRBV2 and TRBJ1-6, the complete variable domain reads EPEVTQTPSHQVTQMGQEVILRCVPISNHLYFYWYRQILGQKVEFLVSFYNNEISEKSEIFDDQFSVERPDGSNFTLKIRSTKLEDSAMYFCASSLSSYNSPLHFGNGTRLTVT.

V and J are TRBV15 and TRBJ2-7; 8 nucleotides agree with TRBD1. Germline V lookup: CDR1 LNHNV, CDR2 YYDKDF (reference sequence). The trim removed 0 bases at V and 4 bases at J, leaving 8 bases unmatched. CDR3 size: 16 residues. The DNA for the CDR3 is TGTGCCACCAGCAGAGATGGGGCAGGGGGCGCGTACGAGCAGTACTTC. Its translation: CATSRDGAGGAYEQYF.

The V gene is TRBV15, the J gene TRBJ2-7, with D possibly matching TRBD2 (5 bases). Trimming shortened V by 3 bases and J by 2 bases, and 14 bases separated the two germline ends. Looked up from germline, CDR1 is LNHNV and CDR2 is YYDKDF (reference sequence). The CDR3 is made up of 15 amino acids. CDR3 in amino acids: CATSRPGSVTYEQYF. DNA for the CDR3: TGTGCCACCAGCAGGCCGGGGTCCGTGACCTACGAGCAGTACTTC.

This chain connects TRBV30 to TRBJ1-2; D is possibly TRBD1 (6 bases). The CDR3 has 13 amino acids. Per the germline V gene, CDR1 is GTSNPN and CDR2 is SVGIG (reference sequence). With 2 bases removed from V and 8 bases from J, the gap between germline ends came to 15 bases. The CDR3 protein is CAWSPTRGHGYTF. The CDR3 DNA reads as TGTGCCTGGAGTCCCACCAGGGGACACGGCTACACCTTC.

This chain links TRBV10-3 with TRBJ2-4, with TRBD2 as a possible D gene (5 bases). The CDR3 is 15 amino acids. CDR1 is ENHRY, CDR2 SYGVKD, per germline. V gave up 0 bases and J gave up 6 bases, with 12 bases separating them. The chain's CDR3 is CAISESAGLRNIQYF. CDR3 DNA sequence: TGTGCCATCAGTGAGTCAGCCGGACTCAGAAACATTCAGTACTTC.

This clone came up once. This chain connects TRBV6-2 or TRBV6-3 to TRBJ2-7; unclear D gene. The V and J ends lost 6 bases and 4 bases respectively, with 7 bases between them. The CDR3 covers 11 residues. Per the germline V gene, CDR1 is MNHEY and CDR2 is SVGEGT. The CDR3 sequence is CASSLRYEQYF. The CDR3, as DNA: TGTGCCAGCAGCCTCAGGTACGAGCAGTACTTC.

The chain links TRBV7-8 to TRBJ2-5; D ambiguous. Trimming cost V 1 base and J 1 base, with 7 bases left between them. The CDR3 has 14 amino acids. Germline CDR1 reads SGHVS; CDR2 reads FQNEAQ. The CDR3 spells CASSLVFSQETQYF. DNA of the CDR3: TGTGCCAGCAGCTTAGTGTTTAGCCAAGAGACCCAGTACTTC.

This clone was recorded a few times. V usage is TRBV29-1 and J usage is TRBJ1-2, with 8 nucleotides matching TRBD1. Trimming took 0 bases from V and 4 from J; bases not matched to a gene: 7. The V gene's germline CDR1 is SQVTM and CDR2 ANQGSEA. This CDR3 is 15 amino acids long. The CDR3 DNA follows: TGCAGCGTTGAAGATGGGGCAGGGGGCGGCTATGGCTACACCTTC. Protein sequence: CSVEDGAGGGYGYTF.